This record covers a single TCR beta chain. Its antigen is not known. The source of the sample is a study of regulatory T cells in long-lasting Graves disease. V shed 6 bases and J shed 2 bases, with 16 bases lying between them. The CDR3 is 15 amino acids. CDR1 is LNHDA, CDR2 SQIVND, per germline (reference sequence). Indicated time point: newly diagnosed GD, antithyroid drugs for less than 3 months. After RNA was extracted from PBMCs, the TCR library was made from it. Study-level findings and limits: Favored gene segments in persistent disease were TRBV28, TRBJ1-2 and TRBJ2-5.

In building TCR beta libraries, iRepertoire HTBI primers were used together with Arm-PCR of CDR3 regions. TCRdb re-analysed the multiplex PCR reads in MiXCR, keeping a single row per CDR3 protein. The sample records about 540,000 distinct CDR3 sequences, about 13% being singletons. These data were also filed under a second study, of T cells in Graves' hyperthyroidism and ophthalmopathy.

The clonotype comes from a man in his thirties or forties with Graves disease. This chain joins TRBV19 and TRBJ2-5; a weak D match, TRBD2 (6 bases). The material was peripheral blood mononuclear cells (PBMCs), obtained at new diagnosis, from a patient treated with antithyroid drugs. The CDR3 spells CASRLAGKLQETQYF. CDR3 coding DNA: TGTGCCAGTAGGCTGGCGGGAAAACTTCAAGAGACCCAGTACTTC. Full variable domain (rest looked up from reference TRBV19 and TRBJ2-5): DGGITQSPKYLFRKEGQNVTLSCEQNLNHDAMYWYRQDPGQGLRLIYYSQIVNDFQKGDIAEGYSVSREKKESFPLTVTSAQKNPTAFYLCASRLAGKLQETQYFGPGTRLLVL.